These 16 T cell receptor beta chains originate from one sample sequenced in a study of blood T cell repertoires in COVID-19. Measured with immunoSEQ multiplex PCR; TCRdb has only the in-frame clones, and not every one. Of 71,000 or so clones in the sample, around 83% were seen once. Sequencing was carried out using peripheral blood. The receptors here all came from a man in his 70s with acute or convalescent COVID-19.

The chain carries TRBV4-1 and TRBJ1-2, with D perhaps matching TRBD1 (5 bases). The CDR3 sequence is 15 residues long. Germline CDR1 MGHRA, CDR2 YSYEKL. Between the trimmed V and J ends, which lost 1 base and 2 bases, there was a span of 11 bases. Here the CDR3 reads CASSQVGGQNYGYTF. The CDR3, as DNA: TGCGCCAGCAGCCAAGTGGGGGGTCAGAACTATGGCTACACCTTC.

The chain joins TRBV5-6 to TRBJ1-1; 9 bases agree with TRBD1. This CDR3 has 13 amino acids. After removal of 4 bases from V and 10 bases from J, the junction contained 8 bases not matched to a gene. Germline CDR1 SGHDT, CDR2 YYEEEE. The CDR3 loop is CASSPTGGGIAFF. DNA for the CDR3: TGTGCCAGCAGCCCGACAGGGGGTGGGATAGCTTTCTTT.

The chain employs TRBV6-5 and TRBJ1-1; possibly TRBD1 for D (5 bases). The CDR3 consists of 13 residues. V was clipped by 7 bases and J by 4 bases, with 13 bases between them. In germline, CDR1 is MNHEY, CDR2 SVGAGI. This chain's CDR3 is CASNKDRGTEAFF. The CDR3 nucleotides read TGTGCCAGCAATAAGGATAGGGGCACTGAAGCTTTCTTT.

In this sample, this clone turned up a few times. This chain joins TRBV7-2 and TRBJ1-2; TRBD1 agrees at 10 bases. V lost 5 bases, J lost 8 bases, and 11 bases stayed unmatched. Germline loops: CDR1 SGHTA, CDR2 FQGNSA. The CDR3 covers 15 residues. CDR3 loop: CASSPQTDRGRGYTF. DNA of the CDR3: TGTGCCAGCAGCCCCCAAACGGACAGGGGGAGAGGCTACACCTTC. The whole variable domain, filled in from reference TRBV7-2 and TRBJ1-2, reads GAGVSQSPSNKVTEKGKDVELRCDPISGHTALYWYRQSLGQGLEFLIYFQGNSAPDKSGLPSDRFSAERTGGSVSTLTIQRTQQEDSAVYLCASSPQTDRGRGYTFGSGTRLTVV.

The chain employs TRBV29-1 and TRBJ1-1; D remains unclear. Per germline, CDR1 SQVTM and CDR2 ANQGSEA. The CDR3 runs to 13 residues. V gave up 3 bases and J gave up 1 base, with 9 bases separating them. The CDR3 is CSVDRPGNTEAFF. The CDR3, as DNA: TGCAGCGTTGATCGGCCGGGGAACACTGAAGCTTTCTTT.

The V and J genes are TRBV28 and TRBJ2-7; 8 bases are a match to TRBD1. This CDR3 contains 13 residues. CDR1 is MDHEN and CDR2 is SYDVKM in the germline V gene. Trimming took 8 bases from V and 6 from J; bases not matched to a gene: 9. The CDR3 region has the DNA TGTGCCAGCCGAGACAGGGGTTCCGGCGAGCAGTACTTC. Protein product: CASRDRGSGEQYF.

The rearrangement joins TRBV5-1 to TRBJ1-6; TRBD1 matches 9 bases. CDR1 SGHRS and CDR2 YFSETQ come from the germline V gene. This CDR3 region has 15 residues. J lost 10 bases, V lost 5 bases, and 10 bases had no gene match. CDR3 nucleotide sequence: TGCGCCAGCAGTTCGGGACAGGGAGAAAGGTCACCCCTCCACTTT. It codes for CASSSGQGERSPLHF.

The V call is TRBV19, the J call TRBJ1-3; D gene ambiguous. CDR3 size: 12 residues. The germline CDR1 and CDR2 sequences are LNHDA and SQIVND (reference sequence). V was trimmed by 6 bases and J by 4 bases, leaving 7 bases between them. The CDR3 region is CASSPSGNTIYF. Here the CDR3 DNA reads TGTGCCAGTAGCCCCTCGGGAAACACCATATATTTT.

V is TRBV11-2 and J is TRBJ2-7; unclear D gene. The CDR3 extends over 12 amino acids. Germline V gives CDR1 SGHAT, CDR2 FQNNGV. V gave up 2 bases and J gave up 7 bases, with 9 bases separating them. The CDR3 reads CASSLTGWEQYF. The DNA for the CDR3 is TGTGCCAGCAGCTTAACCGGGTGGGAGCAGTACTTC.

Written as DNA, the CDR3 is TGTGCCAGCAGCCTCGGAGAGACCCAGTACTTC. Protein: CASSLGETQYF. The gene calls are TRBV11-2 and TRBJ2-5; D remains ambiguous. Germline CDR1 reads SGHAT; CDR2 reads FQNNGV. V lost 5 bases and J lost 4, with 5 bases in between. The CDR3 is 11 amino acids.

The chain recombines TRBV27 with TRBJ2-7; tentative D call: TRBD1 (5 bases). Germline values: CDR1 MNHEY, CDR2 SMNVEV (reference sequence). The germline V and J ends were trimmed by 5 bases and 4 bases, with 6 bases remaining between them. The CDR3 spans 11 residues. Here the CDR3 DNA reads TGTGCCAGCAGTCCAGGGTACGAGCAGTACTTC. Translating gives CASSPGYEQYF.

In this sample, this clone turned up a few times. The chain carries TRBV7-2 and TRBJ2-4, with D possibly matching TRBD2 (5 bases). CDR3 length equals 15 residues. Trimming shortened V by 6 bases and J by 2 bases, and 14 bases separated the two germline ends. In germline, CDR1 is SGHTA, CDR2 FQGNSA. This CDR3 reads CASSSTRESKNIQYF. The CDR3 DNA sequence: TGTGCCAGCAGTTCCACTCGGGAATCCAAAAACATTCAGTACTTC.

This clone was observed once. This chain uses TRBV6-5 with TRBJ2-2; D ambiguous. The length of the CDR3 is 13 residues. Germline CDR1 MNHEY, CDR2 SVGAGI. Trimming removed 2 bases at V and 1 base at J, with 2 bases between. In DNA, the CDR3 is TGTGCCAGCAGTTACCAGAACACCGGGGAGCTGTTTTTT. Translated: CASSYQNTGELFF.

This chain connects TRBV7-8 to TRBJ1-3; 7 bases are a match to TRBD1. In germline, CDR1 is SGHVS, CDR2 FQNEAQ. With V trimmed by 4 bases and J by 3 bases, 6 bases remained unmatched. The CDR3 consists of 15 residues. Written as DNA, the CDR3 is TGTGCCAGCAGCTATAAGGGACAGATTGGAAACACCATATATTTT. Translation gives CASSYKGQIGNTIYF.

The chain joins TRBV7-7 to TRBJ2-2; 11 nucleotides line up with TRBD2. V gave up 4 bases and J gave up 3 bases; unmatched junction bases: 1. In germline, CDR1 is SSHAT, CDR2 FNYEAQ (reference sequence). This CDR3 contains 15 residues. This chain's CDR3 is CASSWGLADTGELFF. The CDR3 DNA reads TGTGCCAGCAGCTGGGGACTAGCGGACACCGGGGAGCTGTTTTTT.

The chain employs TRBV7-9 and TRBJ2-3; 14 bases map to TRBD2. Trimming removed 8 bases from V and 5 bases from J; junction bases left unmatched: 6. This CDR3 has 15 amino acids. CDR1 SEHNR and CDR2 FQNEAQ come from the germline V gene (reference sequence). In nucleotides, the CDR3 is TGTGCCAGCGATCCGGGACTAGCGGGAGTAGATACGCAGTATTTT. As protein: CASDPGLAGVDTQYF. Full variable domain (rest looked up from reference TRBV7-9 and TRBJ2-3): DTGVSQNPRHKITKRGQNVTFRCDPISEHNRLYWYRQTLGQGPEFLTYFQNEAQLEKSRLLSDRFSAERPKGSFSTLEIQRTEQGDSAMYLCASDPGLAGVDTQYFGPGTRLTVL.